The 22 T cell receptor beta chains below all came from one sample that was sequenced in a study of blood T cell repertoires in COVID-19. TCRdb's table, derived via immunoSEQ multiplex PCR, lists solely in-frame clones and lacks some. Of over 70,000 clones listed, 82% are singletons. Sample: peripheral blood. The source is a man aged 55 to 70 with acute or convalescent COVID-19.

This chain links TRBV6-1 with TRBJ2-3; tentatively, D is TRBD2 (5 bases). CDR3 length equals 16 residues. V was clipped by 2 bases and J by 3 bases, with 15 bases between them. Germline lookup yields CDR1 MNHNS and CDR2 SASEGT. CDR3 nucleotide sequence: TGTGCCAGCAGTGAACTCCCCCCTGGCGGGACAGATACGCAGTATTTT. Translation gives CASSELPPGGTDTQYF.

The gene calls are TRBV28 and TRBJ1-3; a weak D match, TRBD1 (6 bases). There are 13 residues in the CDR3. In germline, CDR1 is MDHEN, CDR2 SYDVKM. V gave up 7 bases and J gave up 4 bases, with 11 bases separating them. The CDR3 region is CASTRGTGNTIYF. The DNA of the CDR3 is TGTGCCAGCACCAGGGGCACCGGAAACACCATATATTTT. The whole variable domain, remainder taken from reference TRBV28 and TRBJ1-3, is DVKVTQSSRYLVKRTGEKVFLECVQDMDHENMFWYRQDPGLGLRLIYFSYDVKMKEKGDIPEGYSVSREKKERFSLILESASTNQTSMYLCASTRGTGNTIYFGEGSWLTVV.

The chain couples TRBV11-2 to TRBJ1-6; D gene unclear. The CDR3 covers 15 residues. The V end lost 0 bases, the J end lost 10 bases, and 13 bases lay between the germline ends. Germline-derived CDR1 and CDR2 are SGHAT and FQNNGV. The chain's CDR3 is CASSLEGALRSPLHF. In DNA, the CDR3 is TGTGCCAGCAGCTTAGAGGGCGCGTTACGGTCACCCCTCCACTTT.

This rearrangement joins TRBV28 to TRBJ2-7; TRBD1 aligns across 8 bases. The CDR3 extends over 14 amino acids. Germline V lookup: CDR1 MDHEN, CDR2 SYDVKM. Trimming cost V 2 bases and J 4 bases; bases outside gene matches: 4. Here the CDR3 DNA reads TGTGCCAGCAGTTTACAGGGGGCGAGGTACGAGCAGTACTTC. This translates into CASSLQGARYEQYF.

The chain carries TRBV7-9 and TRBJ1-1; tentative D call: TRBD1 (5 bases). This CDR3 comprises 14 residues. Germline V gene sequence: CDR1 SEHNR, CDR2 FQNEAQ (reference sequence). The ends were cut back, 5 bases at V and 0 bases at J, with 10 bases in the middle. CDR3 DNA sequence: TGTGCCAGCAGCGCCAGGGCTGTGAACACTGAAGCTTTCTTT. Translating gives CASSARAVNTEAFF.

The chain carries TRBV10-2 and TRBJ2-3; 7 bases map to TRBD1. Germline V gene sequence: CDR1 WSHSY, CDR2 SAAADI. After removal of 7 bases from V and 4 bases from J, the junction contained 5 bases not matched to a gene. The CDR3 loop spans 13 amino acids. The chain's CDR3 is CASTNRGADTQYF. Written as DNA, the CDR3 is TGCGCCAGCACCAACAGGGGCGCAGATACGCAGTATTTT.

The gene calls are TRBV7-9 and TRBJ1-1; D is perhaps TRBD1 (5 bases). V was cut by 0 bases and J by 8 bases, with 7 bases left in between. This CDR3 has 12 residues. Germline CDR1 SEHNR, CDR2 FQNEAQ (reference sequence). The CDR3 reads CASSLANREAFF. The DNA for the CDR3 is TGTGCCAGCAGCTTAGCGAACAGGGAAGCTTTCTTT.

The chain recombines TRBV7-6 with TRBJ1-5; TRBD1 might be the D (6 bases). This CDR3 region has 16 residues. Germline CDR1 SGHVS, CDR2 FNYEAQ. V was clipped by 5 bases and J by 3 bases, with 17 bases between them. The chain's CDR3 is CASSPGEGRANQPQHF. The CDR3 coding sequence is TGTGCCAGCAGCCCAGGGGAGGGAAGGGCCAATCAGCCCCAGCATTTT. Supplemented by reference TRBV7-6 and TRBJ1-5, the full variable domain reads GAGVSQSPRYKVTKRGQDVALRCDPISGHVSLYWYRQALGQGPEFLTYFNYEAQQDKSGLPNDRFSAERPEGSISTLTIQRTEQRDSAMYRCASSPGEGRANQPQHFGDGTRLSIL.

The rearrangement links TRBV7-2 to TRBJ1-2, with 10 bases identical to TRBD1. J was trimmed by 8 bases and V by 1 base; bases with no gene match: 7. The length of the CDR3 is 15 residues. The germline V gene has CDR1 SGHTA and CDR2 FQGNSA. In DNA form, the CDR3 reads TGTGCCAGCAGCTTAGAGGGACAGGGGATCGAAGGCTACACCTTC. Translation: CASSLEGQGIEGYTF. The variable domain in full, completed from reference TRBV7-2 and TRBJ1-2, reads GAGVSQSPSNKVTEKGKDVELRCDPISGHTALYWYRQSLGQGLEFLIYFQGNSAPDKSGLPSDRFSAERTGGSVSTLTIQRTQQEDSAVYLCASSLEGQGIEGYTFGSGTRLTVV.

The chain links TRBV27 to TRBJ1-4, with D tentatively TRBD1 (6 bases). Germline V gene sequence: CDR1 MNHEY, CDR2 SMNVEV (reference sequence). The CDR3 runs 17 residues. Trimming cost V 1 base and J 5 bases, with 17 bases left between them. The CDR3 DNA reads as TGTGCCAGCAGTTTATTCCCCCCGGGACATCGCAATGAAAAACTGTTTTTT. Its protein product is CASSLFPPGHRNEKLFF.

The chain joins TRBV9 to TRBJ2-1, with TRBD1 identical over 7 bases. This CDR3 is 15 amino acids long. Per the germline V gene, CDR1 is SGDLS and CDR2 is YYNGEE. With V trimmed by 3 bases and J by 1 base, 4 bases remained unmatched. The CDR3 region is CASSGETGSYNEQFF. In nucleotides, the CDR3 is TGTGCCAGCAGCGGTGAGACAGGGTCCTACAATGAGCAGTTCTTC.

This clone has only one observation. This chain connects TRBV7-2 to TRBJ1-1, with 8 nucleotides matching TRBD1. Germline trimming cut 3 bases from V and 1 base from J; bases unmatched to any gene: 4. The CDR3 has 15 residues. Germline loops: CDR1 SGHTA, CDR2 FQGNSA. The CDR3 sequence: CASSFYGQGNTEAFF. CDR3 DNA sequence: TGTGCCAGCAGCTTCTACGGACAGGGGAACACTGAAGCTTTCTTT.

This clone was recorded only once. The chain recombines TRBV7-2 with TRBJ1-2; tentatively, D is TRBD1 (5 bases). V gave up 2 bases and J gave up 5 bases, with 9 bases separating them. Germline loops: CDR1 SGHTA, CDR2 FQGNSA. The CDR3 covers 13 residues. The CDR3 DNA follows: TGTGCCAGCAGCTTACAACAGGCATATGGCTACACCTTC. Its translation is CASSLQQAYGYTF.

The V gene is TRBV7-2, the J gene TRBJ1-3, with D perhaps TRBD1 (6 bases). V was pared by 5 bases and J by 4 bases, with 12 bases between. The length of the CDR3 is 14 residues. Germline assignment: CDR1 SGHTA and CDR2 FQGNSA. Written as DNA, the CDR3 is TGTGCCAGCAGCCCCAACAGGGCCGGAAACACCATATATTTT. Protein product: CASSPNRAGNTIYF.

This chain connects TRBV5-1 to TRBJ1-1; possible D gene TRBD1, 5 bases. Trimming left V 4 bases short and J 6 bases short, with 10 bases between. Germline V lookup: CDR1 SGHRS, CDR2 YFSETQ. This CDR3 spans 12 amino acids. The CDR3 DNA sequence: TGCGCCAGCAGCACTCAGGGCTCTGAAGCTTTCTTT. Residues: CASSTQGSEAFF.

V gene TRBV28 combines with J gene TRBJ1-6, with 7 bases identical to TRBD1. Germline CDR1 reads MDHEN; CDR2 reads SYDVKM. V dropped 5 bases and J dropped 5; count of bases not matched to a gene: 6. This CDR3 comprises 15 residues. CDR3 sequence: CASSVRGLDNSPLHF. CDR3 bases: TGTGCCAGCAGTGTTAGGGGGCTCGATAATTCACCCCTCCACTTT. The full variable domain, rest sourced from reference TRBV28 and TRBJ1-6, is DVKVTQSSRYLVKRTGEKVFLECVQDMDHENMFWYRQDPGLGLRLIYFSYDVKMKEKGDIPEGYSVSREKKERFSLILESASTNQTSMYLCASSVRGLDNSPLHFGNGTRLTVT.

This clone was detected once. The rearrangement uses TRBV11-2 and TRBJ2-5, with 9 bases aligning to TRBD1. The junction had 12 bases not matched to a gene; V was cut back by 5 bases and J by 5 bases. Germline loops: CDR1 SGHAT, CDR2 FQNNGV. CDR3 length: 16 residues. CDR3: CASSLQPGQGIETQYF. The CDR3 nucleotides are TGTGCCAGCAGCCTGCAACCGGGACAGGGTATCGAGACCCAGTACTTC.

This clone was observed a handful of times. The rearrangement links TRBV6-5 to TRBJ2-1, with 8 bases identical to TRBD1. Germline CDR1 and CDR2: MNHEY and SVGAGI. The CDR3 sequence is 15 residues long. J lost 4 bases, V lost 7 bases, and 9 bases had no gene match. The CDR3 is CASTLTGQGYNEQFF. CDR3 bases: TGTGCCAGCACGCTAACTGGACAGGGTTACAATGAGCAGTTCTTC.

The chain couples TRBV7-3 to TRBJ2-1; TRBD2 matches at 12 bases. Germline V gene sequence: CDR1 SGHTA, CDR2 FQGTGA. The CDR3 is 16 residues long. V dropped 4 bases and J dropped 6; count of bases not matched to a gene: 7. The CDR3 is CASSSLAGGRGNEQFF. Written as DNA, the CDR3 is TGTGCCAGCAGCTCCCTAGCGGGGGGGCGTGGCAATGAGCAGTTCTTC.

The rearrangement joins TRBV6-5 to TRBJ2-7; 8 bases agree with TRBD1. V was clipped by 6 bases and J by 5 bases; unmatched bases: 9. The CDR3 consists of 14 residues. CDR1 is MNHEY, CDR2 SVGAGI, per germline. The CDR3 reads CASRGTGVLDEQYF. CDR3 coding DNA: TGTGCCAGCAGGGGGACAGGCGTTCTCGACGAGCAGTACTTC.

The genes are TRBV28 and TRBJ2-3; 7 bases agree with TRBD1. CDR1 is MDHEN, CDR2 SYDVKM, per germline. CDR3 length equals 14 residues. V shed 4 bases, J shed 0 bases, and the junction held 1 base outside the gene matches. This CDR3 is CASSYRGSTDTQYF. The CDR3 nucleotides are TGTGCCAGCAGTTACAGGGGTAGCACAGATACGCAGTATTTT.

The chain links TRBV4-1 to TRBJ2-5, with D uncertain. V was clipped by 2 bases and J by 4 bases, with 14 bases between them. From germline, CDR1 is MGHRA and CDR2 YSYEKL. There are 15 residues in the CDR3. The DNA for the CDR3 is TGCGCCAGCAGCCAAATCAGGCTCCTGGGAGAGACCCAGTACTTC. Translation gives CASSQIRLLGETQYF.